This T cell receptor (beta chain) was obtained from a study of blood T cell repertoires in COVID-19. Across about two dozen US areas, participants ranged in age from 18 to 89 years. Donors of Cohort 3 who recovered were those that had two negative PCRs, clearance, or symptom resolution. Trimming cost V 1 base and J 5 bases, with 18 bases left between them. The V gene's germline CDR1 is MGHRA and CDR2 YSYEKL. CDR3 size: 18 residues. Original processing methods: Amplified reference gene primers provided the basis for estimating nucleated cell counts. The table came from immunoSEQ multiplex PCR; TCRdb's copy has only in-frame clones and leaves some out. The DNA was the basis for D and trimming; V, J and clone size are from that table. In the table there are some 270,000 clones, around nine tenths of which are singletons.

Material for sequencing was PBMCs or T cells enriched from blood (not recorded which). The chain couples TRBV4-1 to TRBJ1-6; maybe TRBD1 (6 bases). This receptor was obtained from a middle-aged woman who had recovered from COVID-19. In DNA, the CDR3 is TGCGCCAGCAGCCAAGTAGGGGGAAGGCCTCCCGATAATTCACCCCTCCACTTT. It yields the protein CASSQVGGRPPDNSPLHF.